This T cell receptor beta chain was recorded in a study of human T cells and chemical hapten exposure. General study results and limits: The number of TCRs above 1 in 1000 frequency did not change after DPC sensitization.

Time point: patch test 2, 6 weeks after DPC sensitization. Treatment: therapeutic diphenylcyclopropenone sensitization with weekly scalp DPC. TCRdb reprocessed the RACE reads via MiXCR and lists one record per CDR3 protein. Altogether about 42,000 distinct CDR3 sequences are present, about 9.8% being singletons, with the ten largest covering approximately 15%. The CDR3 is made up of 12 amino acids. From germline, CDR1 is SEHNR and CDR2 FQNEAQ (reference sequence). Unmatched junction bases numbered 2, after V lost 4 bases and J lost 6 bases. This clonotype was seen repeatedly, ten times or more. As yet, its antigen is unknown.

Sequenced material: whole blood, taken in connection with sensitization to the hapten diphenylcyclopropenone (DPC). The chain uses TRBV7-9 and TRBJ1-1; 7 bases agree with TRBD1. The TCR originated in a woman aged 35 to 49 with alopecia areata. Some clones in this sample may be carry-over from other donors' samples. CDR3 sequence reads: CASSSDRAEAFF. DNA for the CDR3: TGTGCCAGCAGCTCCGACAGGGCTGAAGCTTTCTTT. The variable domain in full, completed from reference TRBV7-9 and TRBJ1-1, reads DTGVSQNPRHKITKRGQNVTFRCDPISEHNRLYWYRQTLGQGPEFLTYFQNEAQLEKSRLLSDRFSAERPKGSFSTLEIQRTEQGDSAMYLCASSSDRAEAFFGQGTRLTVV.